A single sample gave rise to the 16 T cell receptor beta chains below, sequenced in a study of blood T cells in healthy people across ages. Alongside a J-beta primer mix, a sample-barcoded 5' primer served in a second PCR lasting 7 to 11 cycles. TCRdb recomputed calls from the 5' RACE reads with MiXCR, one row per CDR3 protein. The repertoire has approximately 900,000 distinct CDR3 sequences, 25% to 35% of them found once; the top ten carry about 9.4%. This same sample was also taken into another study, of T cells of mothers and their children.

Sequencing was performed on blood. The receptors here all came from a middle-aged woman in good health.

Turning to this clonotype: This may come from a read error, since a much larger clone is one base off. This chain uses TRBV20-1 with TRBJ2-1; the D is unclear. The CDR3 extends over 12 amino acids. Germline assignment: CDR1 DFQATT and CDR2 SNEGSKA (reference sequence). The chain's CDR3 is CRASQQYNEQFF. The CDR3 nucleotides read TGCCGTGCTAGTCAACAGTACAATGAGCAGTTCTTC.

V and J are TRBV7-2 and TRBJ2-7, with TRBD2 identical over 7 bases. The junction had 11 bases not matched to a gene; V was cut back by 5 bases and J by 7 bases. The CDR3 has 14 residues. Germline V gene sequence: CDR1 SGHTA, CDR2 FQGNSA. Here the CDR3 DNA reads TGTGCCAGCAGCCCCGCTGGAGCGGGAAGGGAGCAGTACTTC. Protein: CASSPAGAGREQYF. Supplemented by reference TRBV7-2 and TRBJ2-7, the full variable domain reads GAGVSQSPSNKVTEKGKDVELRCDPISGHTALYWYRQSLGQGLEFLIYFQGNSAPDKSGLPSDRFSAERTGGSVSTLTIQRTQQEDSAVYLCASSPAGAGREQYFGPGTRLTVT.

A remark on this clonotype: A much larger clone is a single base away; this may be a read error. No conserved phenylalanine or tryptophan ends this CDR3, so it is likely a read error. V usage is TRBV12-3 or TRBV12-4 and J usage is TRBJ2-3, with D unresolved. V was cut by 3 bases and J by 1 base, with 11 bases left in between. The CDR3 covers 15 residues. In nucleotides, the CDR3 is TGTGCCAGCAGTTTGGGTTCTGCTGGCACAGATACGCAGTATCTT. Translating gives CASSLGSAGTDTQYL.

V is TRBV7-9 and J is TRBJ2-7, with 9 bases aligning to TRBD1. This CDR3 has 16 amino acids. The germline CDR1 and CDR2 sequences are SEHNR and FQNEAQ (reference sequence). J was trimmed by 2 bases and V by 3 bases; bases with no gene match: 8. The CDR3 protein is CASSLLPGQGTYEQYF. CDR3 DNA: TGTGCCAGCAGCTTGCTACCGGGACAGGGTACCTACGAGCAGTACTTC.

This clonotype has ten or more counts. This chain joins TRBV7-9 and TRBJ2-7; 7 positions agree with TRBD2. Germline V gene lookup returns CDR1 SEHNR and CDR2 FQNEAQ (reference sequence). Trimming cost V 5 bases and J 2 bases; bases outside gene matches: 15. CDR3 length: 17 amino acids. CDR3 sequence reads: CASSLVGGRGNTYEQYF. The CDR3 nucleotides are TGTGCCAGCAGCCTCGTCGGAGGGAGGGGCAACACCTACGAGCAGTACTTC.

This clonotype appeared a few times. This may arise from a read error, as a much more abundant clone is one base away. V and J are TRBV10-3 and TRBJ2-3; D unclear. The CDR3 has 14 amino acids. The germline CDR1 and CDR2 sequences are ENHRY and SYGVKD. The CDR3 loop is CAVSERRSTDTQYF. CDR3 coding DNA: TGTGCCGTCAGTGAACGCAGGAGCACAGATACGCAGTATTTT.

Only a few counts were recorded for this clonotype. V is TRBV15 and J is TRBJ2-3; D uncertain. V was trimmed by 3 bases and J by 1 base, leaving 11 bases between them. The CDR3 sequence is 15 residues long. The germline gives CDR1 LNHNV, CDR2 YYDKDF (reference sequence). CDR3 loop: CATSRGPVGTDTQYF. Written as DNA, the CDR3 is TGTGCCACCAGCAGGGGCCCGGTCGGCACAGATACGCAGTATTTT.

The chain joins TRBV5-1 to TRBJ2-3, with 10 bases matching TRBD1. This CDR3 is 17 amino acids long. The germline CDR1 and CDR2 sequences are SGHRS and YFSETQ. Trimming cost V 2 bases and J 2 bases; bases outside gene matches: 8. The CDR3 here is CASSFPDRGRTTDTQYF. CDR3 bases: TGCGCCAGCAGCTTTCCTGACAGGGGGCGGACCACAGATACGCAGTATTTT.

A single count supports this clonotype. The chain combines TRBV6-2 or TRBV6-3 with TRBJ2-3; 8 nucleotides match TRBD2. The V and J ends lost 0 bases and 5 bases, in that order; junction bases with no gene match: 10. The germline V gene has CDR1 MNHEY and CDR2 SVGEGT. The CDR3 extends over 17 amino acids. The CDR3 spells CASSYSRGGGRGDTQYF. The CDR3 DNA follows: TGTGCCAGCAGTTACTCGAGGGGCGGGGGGCGTGGAGATACGCAGTATTTT.

The rearrangement joins TRBV3-1 to TRBJ1-2, with TRBD1 as a possible D gene (6 bases). V was pared by 0 bases and J by 7 bases, with 15 bases between. This CDR3 has 15 amino acids. The germline gives CDR1 LGHDT, CDR2 YNNKEL (reference sequence). The CDR3 nucleotides are TGTGCCAGCAGCCAAGAGCCCCCGGGGGCGCCTGGCTACACCTTC. It codes for CASSQEPPGAPGYTF.

This clonotype turned up a few times. This rearrangement joins TRBV30 to TRBJ2-5; the D is unclear. Between the trimmed V and J ends, which lost 0 bases and 5 bases, there was a span of 19 bases. Germline V gene lookup returns CDR1 GTSNPN and CDR2 SVGIG (reference sequence). This CDR3 has 16 amino acids. The CDR3: CAWSVPGRSIGETQYF. The CDR3 bases are TGTGCCTGGAGTGTACCGGGCAGAAGTATTGGGGAGACCCAGTACTTC.

This clonotype was seen ten or more times. The rearrangement joins TRBV29-1 to TRBJ2-7; 8 nucleotides agree with TRBD1. Germline loops: CDR1 SQVTM, CDR2 ANQGSEA. The V gene end was trimmed by 3 bases and the J gene end by 6 bases; junction bases not matched to a gene: 4. The CDR3 consists of 12 residues. The CDR3 region is CSVEGTGAEQYF. The CDR3 DNA is TGCAGCGTTGAGGGGACAGGCGCCGAGCAGTACTTC.

Comments on this clonotype: One base away lies a much larger clone, so this may be a sequencing read error. The chain carries TRBV9 and TRBJ1-2; D is unclear. Germline CDR1 and CDR2: SGDLS and YYNGEE. The CDR3 spans 16 residues. Trimming cost V 3 bases and J 3 bases, with 18 bases left between them. This CDR3 is CASSAEATRMDYGYTF. CDR3 in DNA: TGTGCCAGCAGCGCAGAGGCCACAAGGATGGACTATGGCTACACCTTC.

This clonotype has just a few counts. The chain uses TRBV7-2 and TRBJ2-3; 12 bases fit TRBD2. Trimming at V came to 6 bases and at J to 4 bases, leaving 14 bases not matched to a gene. The CDR3 has 18 residues. The V gene's germline CDR1 is SGHTA and CDR2 FQGNSA. The CDR3 DNA reads TGTGCCAGCAGTCCCGAACTAGCGGGGGGCCGCGGCGCAGATACGCAGTATTTT. This codes for CASSPELAGGRGADTQYF. The variable domain in full, with the rest retrieved from reference TRBV7-2 and TRBJ2-3, is GAGVSQSPSNKVTEKGKDVELRCDPISGHTALYWYRQSLGQGLEFLIYFQGNSAPDKSGLPSDRFSAERTGGSVSTLTIQRTQQEDSAVYLCASSPELAGGRGADTQYFGPGTRLTVL.

The V and J genes are TRBV7-2 and TRBJ2-1, with D unresolved. This CDR3 is 14 amino acids long. Per the germline V gene, CDR1 is SGHTA and CDR2 is FQGNSA. Trimming stripped 0 bases from V and 8 bases from J, with 11 bases between. CDR3 coding DNA: TGTGCCAGCAGCTTAGCAACTTACACCTATGAGCAGTTCTTC. This gives the protein CASSLATYTYEQFF.

This clonotype was seen ten or more times. The rearrangement uses TRBV20-1 and TRBJ2-1; the match to TRBD2 covers 13 bases. Germline loops: CDR1 DFQATT, CDR2 SNEGSKA (reference sequence). V shed 5 bases, J shed 10 bases, and the junction held 8 bases outside the gene matches. The CDR3 runs 14 residues. The CDR3 DNA is TGCAGTGCTCAACTAGCGGGGGGGCCAGACGAGCAGTTCTTC. Translation gives CSAQLAGGPDEQFF.